Below, 3 T cell receptor beta chains from the same sample are listed, as sequenced in a study of identical twins. From the 5' RACE reads, TCRdb called clonotypes with MiXCR, one entry per CDR3 protein. The data show approximately 590,000 distinct CDR3 sequences, approximately 9.6% seen once. These records were also assigned to another study, of yellow fever vaccine responses in identical twins.

The sequencing input was PBMCs. The receptors here all came from a woman between 18 and 29 years old in good health.

A few counts support this clonotype. The chain employs TRBV28 and TRBJ2-2, with 10 bases matching TRBD1. The V gene end was trimmed by 11 bases and the J gene end by 3 bases; junction bases not matched to a gene: 6. This CDR3 spans 14 amino acids. The germline V gene encodes CDR1 MDHEN and CDR2 SYDVKM. The DNA for the CDR3 is TGTGCCCGACAGGGGGCGGGGGACACCGGGGAGCTGTTTTTT. This codes for CARQGAGDTGELFF.

The chain joins TRBV10-2 to TRBJ1-1; D is perhaps TRBD1 (6 bases). Trimming took off 9 bases at V and 3 bases at J, with 14 bases between the two ends. Germline V gives CDR1 WSHSY, CDR2 SAAADI. This CDR3 comprises 13 residues. As DNA, the CDR3 is TGCGCCAGTCAGGGGCATAGGGACACTGAAGCTTTCTTT. Translating gives CASQGHRDTEAFF.

The chain has TRBV5-1 and TRBJ2-2; TRBD1 is a possible D gene (5 bases). This CDR3 has 15 residues. The V end lost 1 base, the J end lost 1 base, and 8 bases lay between the germline ends. Germline V CDR1 and CDR2: SGHRS, YFSETQ. In DNA form, the CDR3 reads TGCGCCAGCAGCTTGCTGGGGCAGAACACCGGGGAGCTGTTTTTT. This sequence encodes CASSLLGQNTGELFF.